These T cell receptor beta chains were read from a single sample in a study of blood T cell dynamics during melanoma immunotherapy. Some clones are missing from TCRdb's copy, which holds only in-frame ones; the method was immunoSEQ multiplex PCR. Here the sample spans around 16,000 clones, roughly 92% being singletons. The sample here was blood, taken from a patient treated with checkpoint blockade. These receptors originate from a human donor with melanoma. Each CDR3 is given with its conserved first and last residue. Some rows have no size entry. The others give once, few or many, or a class for an expanded clone.

NA | TRBJ1-4 | TRBV2 | CASSGGSTNEKLFF
NA | TRBJ1-2 | TRBV6-5 | CASSTDRSYGYTF
NA | TRBJ1-2 | TRBV29-1 | CSVPSRTGYGYTF
NA | TRBJ1-2 | TRBV5-6 | CASRPQHRGSDGYTF
NA | TRBJ2-3 | TRBV11-2 | CASSLGGQGRNTQYF
NA | TRBJ1-2 | TRBV30 | CAWTRDRGSYGYTF
NA | TRBJ1-2 | TRBV30 | CAWSAGTGYGYTF
NA | TRBJ2-7 | TRBV9 | CASSAGAGGGQYF
NA | TRBJ1-1 | TRBV14 | CASSQVAGSWLNTEAFF
NA | TRBJ1-5 | TRBV7-2 | CASSFQWGTNQPQHF
once | TRBJ1-1 | TRBV6-5 | CASSYSRGSDTEAFF
NA | TRBJ1-1 | TRBV9 | CASSAYRGPNTEAFF
NA | TRBJ2-7 | TRBV7-8 | CASSPFLVAGSSYEQYF
NA | TRBJ2-1 | TRBV4-2 | CASSQGGSGGGSYNEQFF
once | TRBJ2-3 | TRBV11-2 | CASSLRRRSLDPDTQYF
NA | TRBJ1-6 | TRBV30 | CAWYSKGGNSPLHF
NA | TRBJ1-2 | TRBV6-4 | CASSDGRINYGYTF
NA | TRBJ2-5 | TRBV5-1 | CASSATGADQETQYF
NA | TRBJ1-2 | TRBV28 | CASSGTLVGYTF
NA | TRBJ2-5 | TRBV15 | CATSRGTSGRWETQYF
NA | TRBJ2-2 | TRBV7-9 | CASSSSGLAGTSGELFF
NA | TRBJ1-1 | TRBV6-7 | CAGGAEAFF
few | TRBJ1-1 | TRBV5-1 | CASSLDPLNTEAFF
NA | TRBJ2-5 | TRBV5-1 | CASSLGEKTQYF
NA | TRBJ2-2 | TRBV6-1 | CASSDARWSTGELFF
NA | TRBJ1-2 | TRBV9 | CASSVGTGRGRDYGYTF
NA | TRBJ1-1 | TRBV29-1 | CSVVMTGTEAFF
NA | TRBJ1-2 | TRBV28 | CASRASGYTF
NA | TRBJ2-5 | TRBV20-1 | CSALGETQYF
few | TRBJ1-6 | TRBV28 | CASTPNGASERNSPLHF
NA | TRBJ2-1 | TRBV4-1 | CASSQDTSGSYNEQFF
NA | TRBJ2-5 | TRBV4-2 | CASSQTGSGETQYF
NA | TRBJ2-5 | TRBV29-1 | CSVGGTGGQETQYF
NA | TRBJ2-1 | TRBV11-2 | CASSPTSGTYNEQFF
NA | TRBJ1-1 | TRBV7-9 | CASSLAAATEAFF
once | TRBJ2-1 | TRBV19 | CASSILSGVMYNEQFF
NA | TRBJ2-5 | TRBV4-2 | CASSQELAGGPRQETQYF
once | TRBJ2-4 | TRBV10-1 | CASSESKLAGAKNIQYF
NA | TRBJ1-5 | TRBV6-1 | CASSENSRNQPQHF
NA | TRBJ1-1 | TRBV15 | CATSRGRYSAAEAFF
once | TRBJ2-7 | TRBV30 | CAWSVKLAGPREQYF
NA | TRBJ2-1 | TRBV12-5 | CASGLYHEQFF
NA | TRBJ1-3 | TRBV6-6 | CASRYRGSGNTIYF
NA | TRBJ1-2 | TRBV19 | CASTLGLPYGYTF
NA | TRBJ2-7 | TRBV30 | CAWSVSSGRYEQYF
NA | TRBJ2-1 | TRBV5-1 | CASSLSGGWNEQFF
NA | TRBJ1-4 | TRBV19 | CASSIGEKLFF
once | TRBJ1-5 | TRBV27 | CASSFRQGLNQPQHF